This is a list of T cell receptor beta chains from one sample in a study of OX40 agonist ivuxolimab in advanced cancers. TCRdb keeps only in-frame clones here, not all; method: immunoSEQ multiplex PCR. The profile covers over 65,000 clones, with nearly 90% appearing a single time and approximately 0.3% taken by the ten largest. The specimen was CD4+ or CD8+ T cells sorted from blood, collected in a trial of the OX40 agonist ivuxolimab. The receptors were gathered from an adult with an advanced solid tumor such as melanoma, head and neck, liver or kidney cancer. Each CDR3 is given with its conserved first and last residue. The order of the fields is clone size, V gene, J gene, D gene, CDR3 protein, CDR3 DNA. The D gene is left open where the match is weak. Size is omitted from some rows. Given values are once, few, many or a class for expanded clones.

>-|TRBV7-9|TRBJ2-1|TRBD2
CASSLAEGTSGRFEQFF
TGTGCCAGCAGCTTAGCGGAGGGGACTAGCGGGAGATTTGAGCAGTTCTTC
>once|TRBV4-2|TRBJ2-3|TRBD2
CASSSFSGKSDTQYF
TGTGCCAGCAGTTCTTTTAGCGGGAAGTCAGATACGCAGTATTTT
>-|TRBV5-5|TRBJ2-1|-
CASSLVTGTEQFF
TGTGCCAGCAGCTTGGTCACAGGGACTGAGCAGTTCTTC
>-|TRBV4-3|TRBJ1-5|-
CASSQEIGSIQPQHF
TGCGCCAGCAGCCAAGAGATTGGGTCCATTCAGCCCCAGCATTTT
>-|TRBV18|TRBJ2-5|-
CASSPPYSGTVTQYF
TGTGCCAGCTCACCACCTTATTCAGGGACGGTGACCCAGTACTTC
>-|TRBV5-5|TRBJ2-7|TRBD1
CASSLERTGEPYEQYF
TGTGCCAGCAGCTTGGAGCGGACAGGAGAACCCTACGAGCAGTACTTC
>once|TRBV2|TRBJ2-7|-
CASNWGQNYEQYF
TGTGCCAGCAATTGGGGGCAGAACTACGAGCAGTACTTC
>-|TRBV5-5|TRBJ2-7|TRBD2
CASSLFFSTSGSYEQYF
TGTGCCAGCAGCTTGTTTTTTTCGACTAGCGGCTCCTACGAGCAGTACTTC
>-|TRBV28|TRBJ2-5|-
CASSRTGFSRETQYF
TGTGCCAGCAGCCGCACAGGGTTCTCCCGAGAGACCCAGTACTTC
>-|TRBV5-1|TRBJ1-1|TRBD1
CASSLGRTGGTEAFF
TGCGCCAGCAGCTTGGGCCGGACAGGGGGGACTGAAGCTTTCTTT
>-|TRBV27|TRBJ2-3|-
CASRGTSTDTQYF
TGTGCCAGCAGAGGGACCAGCACAGATACGCAGTATTTT
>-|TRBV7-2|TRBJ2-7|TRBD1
CASSPSAGTGDYEQYF
TGTGCCAGCAGCCCTTCAGCGGGGACAGGGGACTACGAGCAGTACTTC
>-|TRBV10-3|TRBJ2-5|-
CAISEGRRRTEETQYF
TGTGCCATCAGTGAAGGCCGGAGAAGGACAGAAGAGACCCAGTACTTC
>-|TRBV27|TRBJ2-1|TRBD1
CASSFSPTGASYNEQFF
TGTGCCAGCAGTTTTTCGCCCACAGGGGCGTCTTACAATGAGCAGTTCTTC
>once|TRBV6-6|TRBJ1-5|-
CASSLTGGQPQHF
TGTGCCAGCAGCCTTACAGGTGGCCAGCCCCAGCATTTT
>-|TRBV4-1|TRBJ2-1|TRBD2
CASSPGGGHYNEQFF
TGCGCCAGCAGCCCCGGCGGGGGGCACTACAATGAGCAGTTCTTC
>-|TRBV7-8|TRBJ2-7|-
CASSPGRSVYEQYF
TGTGCCAGCAGCCCCGGGCGTTCTGTCTACGAGCAGTACTTC
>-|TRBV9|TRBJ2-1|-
CASSVSGTYNEQFF
TGTGCCAGCAGCGTCTCCGGGACTTACAATGAGCAGTTCTTC
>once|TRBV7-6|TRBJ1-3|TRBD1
CASSILSRPPGTESGNTIYF
TGTGCCAGCAGTATACTAAGTAGGCCGCCCGGGACAGAATCTGGAAACACCATATATTTT
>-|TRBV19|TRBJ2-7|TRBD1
CASSLTGQGHEQYF
TGTGCCAGTAGTCTTACCGGACAGGGGCACGAGCAGTACTTC
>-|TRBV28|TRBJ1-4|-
CASRPSGGANEKLFF
TGTGCCAGCAGGCCTTCGGGAGGGGCTAATGAAAAACTGTTTTTT
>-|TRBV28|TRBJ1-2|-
CASSSRQADIYGYTF
TGTGCCAGCAGTTCTAGGCAGGCGGACATCTATGGCTACACCTTC